This TCR beta chain was obtained from a study of cytomegalovirus exposure and HLA in healthy donors (dated by TCRdb to about 2017). With respect to the entire study: An earlier analysis of more than 550 of the donors reported 276 Gb of sequence data and 90 million to 120 million unique TCR beta sequences obtained from roughly 170 million T cells. An early release that covered fewer than 750 HLA-typed donors contained approximately 320 gigabases of sequencing data and 85 million to 100 million unique TCR sequences. The genetic ancestry cluster associated with self-reported Caucasian donors included roughly 84% of the approximately 430 genotyped donors. The study aimed to test whether signatures of past pathogen exposure could be identified by cataloging public T cell receptors. The study used immunosequencing to profile the T cell repertoires of approximately 690 subjects and linked those repertoires to cytomegalovirus serostatus. Besides the first cohort of around 700 subjects, a separate validation cohort made up of 120 or so different subjects was used. The study combined high-throughput TCR immunosequencing, statistical association of individual TCRs with disease status, and machine learning to predict cytomegalovirus infection status. To study patterns of TCR occurrence, a later analysis re-analyzed previously published TCR beta repertoires from more than 550 donors and added high-resolution HLA genotyping. Rather than drawing on any new phenotypic data, the later analysis identified candidate immune exposures from TCR beta sequences and the way those sequences occurred across donors. An earlier analysis of some 500 of the donors used high-throughput TCR beta sequencing to judge whether each TCR beta V gene segment behaved as functional or pseudogenic. Donor age, sex, ethnicity and CMV serostatus were compiled alongside the repertoire data. Genome-wide SNP genotypes for about 65% of the 666 donors were used in a later genetic analysis, which treated that subset as a discovery cohort. All discovery cohort repertoires had been generated on a single sequencing platform. HLA typing included class I and class II loci at four-digit resolution. Typing coverage differed by locus: A, B, C, DRB1 and DQB1 were typed in about 620-630 donors, DQA1 in about 500, DPA1 in some 570, and DPB1 in about 450. Several DR-DQ haplotypes were treated as single units for association and clustering because of strong linkage in the cohort. Among about 410 genotyped donors of the cohort, an average of about 240,000 unique TCR beta nucleotide sequences was sequenced per donor, of which approximately 18% were non-productive.

As concerns this clone: Its antigen has not been determined. No base qualities exist here, and no much larger clone lies one base off it.

Overall study results and their limits: The 87-base-pair reads could not distinguish some IMGT-functional V segments, including TRBV6-2 and TRBV6-3, so those segments were excluded. Specific HLA alleles were associated with about 17,000 TCR beta sequences at a false discovery rate of 0.05 in a later analysis. A later analysis found that most CMV-associated TCR beta chains appeared HLA-restricted, with HLA associations seemingly driven largely by CMV exposure. While some public TCRs were present in many individuals, most TCR sequences turned up only very rarely across donors. In a later genetic analysis, fewer N-insertions in productive TCRs were reported among donors in an Asian-associated ancestry cluster than the 666-donor mean. Because HLA typing was missing for some donors at each locus, association tests included only the typed subset. The cohort was sequenced for TCR beta chains only, and without alpha or paired-chain data the features that could be detected were limited. Correlated functional status among segregating V segments might be attributable to linkage disequilibrium, but an unknown experimental factor could not be ruled out. The classifier was reported to diagnose cytomegalovirus status with high specificity and sensitivity in both the original cohort and the validation cohort. When HLA alleles, especially DR and DQ, strongly co-occurred, attributing TCR associations to individual alleles was difficult. Compared with equally common non-associated chains, HLA-associated TCR beta chains in a later analysis were more clonally expanded and had lower generation probabilities. An earlier analysis of 587 of the donors showed that most TCR beta V segments appeared in productive rearrangements either about 90% or about 30% of the time, which broadly matched IMGT annotations. The earlier analysis of 587 of the donors excluded roughly 17 rarely observed V segments, including chromosome 9 orphons, because counts were too low. A group of highly shared sequence variants was considered likely to be a technical artifact of the sequencing pipeline. A further reported finding was that TCR beta sequences accurately predicted the HLA-A and HLA-B alleles for most subjects in the first cohort. In vitro tests confirmed that a few of the cytomegalovirus-associated TCR beta chains recognize cytomegalovirus antigens. For the cohort, immune exposure information was limited to CMV serostatus. According to a later analysis, TCR association rates differed among HLA loci, with DRB1 alleles showing the most associated TCRs and HLA-C alleles showing the fewest. According to a later analysis, parvovirus B19, influenza, CMV and Epstein-Barr virus appeared linked to several top co-occurrence clusters. The study listed 164 TCR beta chains as associated with cytomegalovirus. The authors suggested that the approach could potentially be generalized to other disease states and immunological phenotypes. Roughly uniform sequencing depth across donors was assumed in presence/absence analyses, although this assumption may not hold. V-gene and J-gene trimming of TCR beta chains was associated with a missense DCLRE1C variant in a later genetic analysis, and the association was replicated in an independent cohort.

The library was made by the immunoSEQ multiplex PCR assay. A mixture of 60 forward primers for TCR Vbeta segments and 13 reverse primers for TCR Jbeta segments was used in the multiplex PCR. The CDR3 region of rearranged TCR beta genes was amplified from genomic DNA with a multiplex PCR assay. The Illumina HiSeq System was used to sequence the amplified TCR beta libraries as 87-base-pair reads. Per the original workflow: In a later analysis, around 80 million unique TCR beta chains were counted across the roughly 700 repertoires, and roughly 11 million of these chains were shared by at least two donors. Raw reads were error-corrected and collapsed into unique sequences by a nearest-neighbor algorithm in which closely related sequences were merged to remove PCR and sequencing errors. To assign V, D and J gene segments, CDR3 sequences were aligned to IMGT reference sequences. Each retained sequence needed at least a six-nucleotide match to both a V gene segment and a J gene segment. A rearrangement counted as productive if the CDR3 had no stop codons and remained in frame with V and J, and every other rearrangement counted as non-productive. CDR3 was defined according to IMGT convention as the region running from the second conserved V-encoded cysteine to the conserved J-encoded phenylalanine. The earlier analysis of fewer than 750 of the donors excluded sequences that lacked an unambiguous match to a single V gene segment. An earlier analysis of a few hundred of the donors called V segments functional above 56.7% productive rearrangements and segregating when the between-donor standard deviation exceeded 5%. A statistical classification framework was built for diagnosing cytomegalovirus status from the catalog of TCR beta chain sequences. A later analysis assigned V and J genes by comparing TCR nucleotide sequences with IMGT/GENE-DB human TR gene sequences. The TCRdist pipeline was used in a later analysis to assign CDR3 sequences and most-parsimonious VDJ recombination scenarios. In a later analysis, each TCR beta chain was defined by its CDR3 amino acid sequence together with its V-gene family, and reads without a unique V-gene family were excluded. A later analysis removed roughly 590 highly shared, low-generation-probability nucleotide sequences to deal with suspected cross-contamination and a sequencing artifact. In a later analysis, a clonal expansion index was calculated for each public chain from normalized within-repertoire ranks of inferred template counts. In a later analysis, generation probabilities were computed with a VDJ recombination model fitted to out-of-frame rearrangements, and the resulting probabilities were checked against IGoR. A later analysis scored TCR-TCR, TCR-HLA and TCR-CMV co-occurrence with hypergeometric tests, applying a repertoire-size bias correction to TCR pairs. To estimate false discovery rates, a later analysis permuted the HLA or CMV assignments 20 times. In a later analysis, co-occurring TCRs were grouped with DBSCAN, and TCRdist sequence similarity was added when clustering was performed within HLA-allele-positive subsets. Co-occurrence clustering excluded repertoires with fewer than 30,000 or more than 120,000 public chains, plus five with anomalous nucleotide sharing. The clones in this table, taken by TCRdb from immuneACCESS, are in-frame only. Not every clone is retained; where verified, under half of the shortfall comes from an unresolved V gene, and the cause of the rest is unknown. The V and J calls and clone size come from that table; D and trimming were worked out from the DNA. This sample has around 120,000 clones in its table, and about 75% of those were observed once. Of the sample, 30% falls within the top ten clones.

The cohort comprised 710 or so healthy bone marrow donors. At the time of sampling, all cohort members were nominally healthy, though unrecorded immune exposures were likely present. The donor tested CMV seropositive, placing the donor among the approximately 290 seropositive members of the cohort. A peripheral blood sample was provided by each donor, and peripheral blood mononuclear cells were used for TCR beta sequencing. Genomic DNA was extracted from the blood cell samples with the Qiagen DNeasy Blood Extraction Kit. Spanning cysteine to phenylalanine, the CDR3 consists of 10 amino acids. Here the CDR3 DNA is all that survives: 30 bases in frame from base 1. CDR1 and CDR2, looked up from the germline V gene, are SGHRS and YFSETQ. V and J lose 9 bases and 8 bases, and a span of 11 bases separates them.

The sample taken for sequencing was PBMCs. This TCR derives from a man aged 55-75 years in good health and CMV-seropositive. This chain is built from TRBV5-1 and TRBJ1-2; the D segment could be TRBD1, given 5 matching bases. The CDR3 sequence is CATSGMGYTF. Here is the DNA: TGCGCCACCTCAGGGATGGGCTACACCTTC.